The 5 T cell receptor beta chains below were found in one sample sequenced in a study of cytomegalovirus exposure and HLA in healthy donors. The PCR ran on 60 Vbeta and 13 Jbeta primers. The protocol was immunoSEQ multiplex PCR, while the TCRdb copy is restricted to in-frame clones and leaves out a portion. The data show about 180,000 clones, with 75% to 85% seen just once and 2% to 2.5% held by the top ten. Sequenced: PBMCs. These receptors were collected from a woman aged 25 to 39 in good health and CMV-seronegative.

The V and J genes are TRBV28 and TRBJ1-5; the D is unclear. The CDR3 extends over 16 amino acids. CDR1 is MDHEN and CDR2 is SYDVKM in the germline V gene. Between the trimmed V and J ends, which lost 6 bases and 4 bases, there was a span of 19 bases. CDR3 DNA sequence: TGTGCCAGCAGAGATGGCCTCCTGGGAGAGAATCAGCCCCAGCATTTT. It specifies CASRDGLLGENQPQHF.

This clone was observed a handful of times. V and J are TRBV7-3 and TRBJ2-7; weak D call: TRBD2 (7 bases). Germline assignment: CDR1 SGHTA and CDR2 FQGTGA. This CDR3 region has 16 residues. The V end was cut by 5 bases, the J end by 2 bases, with 19 bases between. Here the CDR3 reads CASSPARGRGTYEQYF. The CDR3 coding sequence is TGTGCCAGCAGCCCAGCGAGGGGGAGGGGGACCTACGAGCAGTACTTC.

This clone was detected once. V and J are TRBV9 and TRBJ2-5; D possibly corresponds to TRBD1 (7 bases). The J call could be wrong; TRBJ2-7 is a better fit for the DNA end. This CDR3 has 17 residues. The V gene's germline CDR1 is SGDLS and CDR2 YYNGEE. The CDR3 spells CASSPSGGMRYTYEQYF. CDR3 nucleotide sequence: TGTGCCAGCAGCCCTTCAGGGGGGATGCGGTACACCTACGAGCAGTACTTC.

With respect to this clone: Different DNA sequences within this sample yield the same CDR3. V and J are TRBV5-1 and TRBJ2-1; D gene uncertain. The V gene lost 6 bases and the J gene lost 5 bases, with 15 bases spanning the gap. Germline CDR1 reads SGHRS; CDR2 reads YFSETQ. This CDR3 has 14 amino acids. CDR3 bases: TGCGCCAGCACTATTTCTCCAGGCCACAATGAGCAGTTCTTC. Protein sequence: CASTISPGHNEQFF.

V and J are TRBV21-1 and TRBJ2-1; the table assigns TRBD2, which was not confirmed against the DNA. TRBV21-1 is labeled a pseudogene. The CDR3 loop spans 16 amino acids. Here the CDR3 reads CASCCSGSFDYNEQFF. DNA of the CDR3: TGTGCCAGCTGTTGTAGCGGGAGCTTTGACTACAATGAGCAGTTCTTC.